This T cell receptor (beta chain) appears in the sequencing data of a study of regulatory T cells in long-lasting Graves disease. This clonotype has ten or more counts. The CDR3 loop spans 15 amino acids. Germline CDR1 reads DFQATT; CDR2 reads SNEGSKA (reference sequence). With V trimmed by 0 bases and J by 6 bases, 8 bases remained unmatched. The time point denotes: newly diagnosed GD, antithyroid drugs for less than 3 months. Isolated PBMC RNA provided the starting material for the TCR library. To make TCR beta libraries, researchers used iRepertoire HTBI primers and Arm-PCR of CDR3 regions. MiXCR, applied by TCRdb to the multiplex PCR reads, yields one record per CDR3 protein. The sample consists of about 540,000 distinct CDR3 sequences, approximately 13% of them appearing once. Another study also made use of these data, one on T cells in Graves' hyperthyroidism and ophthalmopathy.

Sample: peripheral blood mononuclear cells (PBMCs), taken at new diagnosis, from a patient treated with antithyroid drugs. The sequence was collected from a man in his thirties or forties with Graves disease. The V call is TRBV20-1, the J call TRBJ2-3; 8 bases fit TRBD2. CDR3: CSARDLAGGLDTQYF. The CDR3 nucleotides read TGCAGTGCTAGAGATCTCGCGGGAGGATTGGATACGCAGTATTTT.